This is a list of T cell receptor beta chains from one sample in a study of CD8 T cells in Susac syndrome. Using its own MiXCR run on the immunoSEQ multiplex PCR reads, TCRdb lists one record per CDR3 protein. This table has 100,000 to 150,000 distinct CDR3 sequences, around 94% appearing once. Sequenced input: CD8+ T cells from PBMCs. The receptors were sampled from a human donor with Susac syndrome. Each CDR3 is given with its conserved first and last residue. Each record gives: D gene, V gene, J gene, clone size, CDR3 DNA, CDR3 protein. A D gene is named only where the DNA matches it firmly. Some rows mark clone size as missing; the rest say once, few, many or name a class of expanded clone.

>-|TRBV13|TRBJ1-6|-
TGTGCCAGCAGCTTAGTTGGCCTAGGGCGGCCCCCGGCCCTCCACTTT
CASSLVGLGRPPALHF
>-|TRBV15|TRBJ1-1|-
TGTGCCACCAGCAGAGAGGGCACGGGGGAAGCTTTCTTT
CATSREGTGEAFF
>TRBD2|TRBV7-9|TRBJ2-1|-
TGTGCCAGCAGCCCGGGACTAGCGAAATACAATGAGCAGTTCTTC
CASSPGLAKYNEQFF
>-|TRBV4-1|TRBJ2-7|once
TGCGCCAGCAGCCAAGGAACGGTCGGAACGTACGAGCAGTACTTC
CASSQGTVGTYEQYF
>-|TRBV9|TRBJ1-2|few
TGTGCCAGCAGCCCGGGCGGGGACATATTCTATGGCTACACCTTC
CASSPGGDIFYGYTF
>-|TRBV6-5|TRBJ1-2|few
TGTGCCAGCAGTTACCCGTCGAGTCCGTCCAACTATGGCTACACCTTC
CASSYPSSPSNYGYTF
>-|TRBV19|TRBJ2-1|-
TGTGCCAGTAGTATTTCAGTTGAGCAGTTCTTC
CASSISVEQFF
>TRBD2|TRBV20-1|TRBJ2-7|-
TGCAGTGCTAGAGATCCCCGCGGGAGGGCCGCGTACGAGCAGTACTTC
CSARDPRGRAAYEQYF
>-|TRBV20-1|TRBJ1-5|-
TGCAGTGCTCCCCTACCGGGAGGTCAGCCCCAGCATTTT
CSAPLPGGQPQHF
>-|TRBV5-6|TRBJ1-1|-
TGTGCCAGCAGCTTGCGGCCAGCTAATGAAGCTTTCTTT
CASSLRPANEAFF
>TRBD2|TRBV6-5|TRBJ2-7|-
TGTGCCAGCAGTACACTCGATAGCGGGAACTCCTACGAGCAGTACTTC
CASSTLDSGNSYEQYF
>TRBD1|TRBV20-1|TRBJ1-1|-
TGCAGTGCTAGAGGGGATTACAGGGGTGACACTGAAGCTTTCTTT
CSARGDYRGDTEAFF